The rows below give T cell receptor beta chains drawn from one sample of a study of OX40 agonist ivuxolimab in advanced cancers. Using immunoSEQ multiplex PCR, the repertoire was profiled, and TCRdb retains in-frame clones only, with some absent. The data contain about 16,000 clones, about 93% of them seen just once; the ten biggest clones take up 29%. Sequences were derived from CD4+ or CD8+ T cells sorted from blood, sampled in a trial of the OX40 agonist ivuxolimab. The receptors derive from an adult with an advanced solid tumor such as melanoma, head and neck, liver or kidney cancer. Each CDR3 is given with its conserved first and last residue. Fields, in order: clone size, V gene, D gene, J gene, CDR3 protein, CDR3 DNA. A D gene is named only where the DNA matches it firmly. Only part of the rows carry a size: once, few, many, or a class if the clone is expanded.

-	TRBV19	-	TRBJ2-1	CASSFKGGSYNEQFF	TGTGCCAGTAGCTTTAAAGGGGGCTCCTACAATGAGCAGTTCTTC
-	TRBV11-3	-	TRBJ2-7	CASSPPGWTYEQYF	TGTGCCAGCAGCCCCCCCGGTTGGACCTACGAGCAGTACTTC
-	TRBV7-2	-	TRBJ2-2	CASSLTPGELFF	TGTGCCAGCAGCTTAACACCCGGGGAGCTGTTTTTT
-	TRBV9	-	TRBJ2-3	CASTLGNSYTDTQYF	TGTGCCAGCACCCTTGGGAATTCCTACACAGATACGCAGTATTTT
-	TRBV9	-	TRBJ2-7	CASSVGALGEQYF	TGTGCCAGCAGCGTGGGGGCGTTGGGCGAGCAGTACTTC
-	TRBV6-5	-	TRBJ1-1	CASSYVTTPTSTEAFF	TGTGCCAGCAGTTACGTGACCACCCCGACGAGCACTGAAGCTTTCTTT
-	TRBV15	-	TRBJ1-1	CATSRDRNTEAFF	TGTGCCACCAGTAGGGATAGAAACACTGAAGCTTTCTTT
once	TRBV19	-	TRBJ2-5	CASSIPPRETQYF	TGTGCCAGTAGTATTCCCCCAAGGGAGACCCAGTACTTC
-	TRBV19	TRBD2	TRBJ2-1	CASTVGAGGPYNEQFF	TGTGCCAGTACCGTCGGAGCGGGAGGACCCTACAATGAGCAGTTCTTC
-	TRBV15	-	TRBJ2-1	CATSRELSGGFYNEQFF	TGTGCCACCAGCAGGGAACTTAGCGGCGGGTTTTACAATGAGCAGTTCTTC
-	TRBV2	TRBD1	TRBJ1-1	CASSAGTGGRGTEAFF	TGTGCCAGCAGTGCTGGGACAGGGGGCCGGGGCACTGAAGCTTTCTTT
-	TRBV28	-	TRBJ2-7	CASRVSGSLYEQYF	TGTGCCAGCAGAGTCTCCGGGAGTCTGTACGAGCAGTACTTC
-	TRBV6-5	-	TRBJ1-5	CASSYSGEPQHF	TGTGCCAGCAGTTACTCCGGGGAGCCCCAGCATTTT
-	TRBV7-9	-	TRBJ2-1	CASTPRDTYNEQFF	TGTGCCAGCACCCCTCGGGACACCTACAATGAGCAGTTCTTC
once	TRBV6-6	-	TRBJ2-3	CASSPEADGDTQYF	TGTGCCAGCAGCCCAGAAGCCGACGGAGATACGCAGTATTTT
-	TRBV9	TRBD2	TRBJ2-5	CASSAPLAGGRETQYF	TGTGCCAGCAGCGCCCCACTAGCGGGAGGGAGAGAGACCCAGTACTTC
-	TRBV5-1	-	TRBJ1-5	CASSLAGNQPQHF	TGCGCCAGCAGCTTAGCAGGGAATCAGCCCCAGCATTTT
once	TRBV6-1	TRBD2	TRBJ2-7	CASTQLAGAAYEQYF	TGTGCCAGCACCCAACTAGCGGGGGCCGCCTACGAGCAGTACTTC
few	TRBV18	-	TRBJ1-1	CASSPAWGRDTEAFF	TGTGCCAGCTCACCTGCTTGGGGTAGGGACACTGAAGCTTTCTTT
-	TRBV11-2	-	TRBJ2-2	CASSLGTANTGELFF	TGTGCCAGCAGCTTAGGGACAGCGAACACCGGGGAGCTGTTTTTT
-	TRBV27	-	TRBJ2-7	CASSLSASGYEQYF	TGTGCCAGCAGTTTATCGGCCTCAGGATACGAGCAGTACTTC
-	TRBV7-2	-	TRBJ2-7	CASSPYSSYEQYF	TGTGCCAGCAGCCCGTATAGCTCCTACGAGCAGTACTTC
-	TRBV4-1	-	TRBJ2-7	CASSQLATPYEQYF	TGCGCCAGCAGCCAACTAGCTACTCCATACGAGCAGTACTTC
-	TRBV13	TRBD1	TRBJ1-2	CASSNDRAVGYTF	TGTGCCAGCAGCAACGACAGGGCTGTCGGCTACACCTTC
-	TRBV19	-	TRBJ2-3	CASSIEGRSTDTQYF	TGTGCCAGTAGTATAGAAGGTCGTAGCACAGATACGCAGTATTTT
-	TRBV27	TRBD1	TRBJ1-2	CASSKTTGLDGYTF	TGTGCCAGCAGTAAAACGACAGGGCTGGATGGCTACACCTTC
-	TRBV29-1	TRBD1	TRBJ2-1	CSVDTGGNYNEQFF	TGCAGCGTCGACACAGGGGGAAATTACAATGAGCAGTTCTTC
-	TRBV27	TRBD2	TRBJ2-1	CASSSRLAGLNEQFF	TGTGCCAGCAGTTCCCGACTAGCGGGACTCAATGAGCAGTTCTTC
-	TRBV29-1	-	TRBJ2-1	CSVEDRLDGNNEQFF	TGCAGCGTTGAAGATCGACTAGATGGAAACAATGAGCAGTTCTTC
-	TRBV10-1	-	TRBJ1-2	CASSESISAGRYGYTF	TGCGCCAGCAGTGAGTCGATTAGCGCCGGACGGTATGGCTACACCTTC
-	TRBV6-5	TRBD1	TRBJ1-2	CASSQGASGYTF	TGTGCCAGCAGTCAGGGGGCGTCGGGCTACACCTTC
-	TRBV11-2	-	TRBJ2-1	CASSYRENLDYNEQFF	TGTGCCAGCAGCTACCGGGAGAACCTCGACTACAATGAGCAGTTCTTC
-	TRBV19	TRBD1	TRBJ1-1	CASSISRTGVEAFF	TGTGCCAGTAGTATATCTCGGACAGGGGTTGAAGCTTTCTTT
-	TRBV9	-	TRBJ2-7	CASSVVPADSYEQYF	TGTGCCAGCAGCGTAGTCCCAGCGGACTCCTACGAGCAGTACTTC